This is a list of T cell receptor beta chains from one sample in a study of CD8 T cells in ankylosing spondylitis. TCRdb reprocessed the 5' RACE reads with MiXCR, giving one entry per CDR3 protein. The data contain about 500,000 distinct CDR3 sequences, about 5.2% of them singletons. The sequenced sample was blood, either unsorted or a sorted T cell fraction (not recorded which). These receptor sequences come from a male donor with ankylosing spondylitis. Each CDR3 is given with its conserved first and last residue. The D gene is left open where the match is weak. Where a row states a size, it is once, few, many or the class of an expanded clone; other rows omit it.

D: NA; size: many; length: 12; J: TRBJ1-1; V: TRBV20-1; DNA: TGCAGTGTTCGGGGGCAGGACACTGAAGCTTTCTTT; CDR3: CSVRGQDTEAFF
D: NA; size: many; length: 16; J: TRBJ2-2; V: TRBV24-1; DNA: TGTGCCACCAGTAAACGGCTCCCCTTAGGGAGCGGGGAGCTGTTTTTT; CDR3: CATSKRLPLGSGELFF
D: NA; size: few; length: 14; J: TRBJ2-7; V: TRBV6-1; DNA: TGTGCCAGCACCCTGACCTCGGTGGGGTACGAGCAGTACTTC; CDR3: CASTLTSVGYEQYF
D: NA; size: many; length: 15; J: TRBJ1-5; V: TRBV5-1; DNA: TGCGCCAGCAGCTTTACCGGGGCCCCAAATCAGCCCCAGCATTTT; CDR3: CASSFTGAPNQPQHF
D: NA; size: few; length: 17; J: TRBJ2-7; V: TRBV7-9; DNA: TGTGCCAGCAGCTCACGAATCGGGGCGGGAACACCCTACGAGCAGTACTTC; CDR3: CASSSRIGAGTPYEQYF
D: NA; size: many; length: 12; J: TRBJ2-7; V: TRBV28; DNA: TGTGCCAGCACGGCTTTGGGGAACGAGCAGTACTTC; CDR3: CASTALGNEQYF
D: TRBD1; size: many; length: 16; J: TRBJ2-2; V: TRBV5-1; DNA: TGCGCCAGCAGCTTCGGACAGGGGGCGCGAACCGGGGAGCTGTTTTTT; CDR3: CASSFGQGARTGELFF
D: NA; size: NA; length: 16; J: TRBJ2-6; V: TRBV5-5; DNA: TGTGCCAGCAGCTTGGGCCTCACCTCTGGGGCCAACGTCCTGACTTTC; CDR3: CASSLGLTSGANVLTF
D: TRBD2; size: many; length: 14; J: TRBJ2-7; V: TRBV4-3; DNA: TGCGCCAGCAGCCAAAGCGGGGGGGCCAACGAGCAGTACTTC; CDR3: CASSQSGGANEQYF
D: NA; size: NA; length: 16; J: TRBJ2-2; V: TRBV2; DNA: TGTGCCAGCACCGTCAACTCGGGGGTTTTCACCGGGGAGCTGTTTTTT; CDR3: CASTVNSGVFTGELFF
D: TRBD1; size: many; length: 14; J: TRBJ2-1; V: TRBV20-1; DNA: TGCAGTGCTAGCCCCGGACAGGGATACAATGAGCAGTTCTTC; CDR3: CSASPGQGYNEQFF
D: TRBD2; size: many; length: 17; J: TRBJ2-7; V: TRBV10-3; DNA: TGTGCCATCAGTGAGTCGGACGGTGGTAGCGGGGGATACGAGCAGTACTTC; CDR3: CAISESDGGSGGYEQYF
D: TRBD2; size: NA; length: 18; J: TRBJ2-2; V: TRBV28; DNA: TGTGCCAGCAGTGCCGGGACTAGCGGGAGGGCCCCCACCGGGGAGCTGTTTTTT; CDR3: CASSAGTSGRAPTGELFF
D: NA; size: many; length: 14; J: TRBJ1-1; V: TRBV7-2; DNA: TGTGCCAGCAGCTTAGCGCGTAGGGTAGGTGAAGCTTTCTTT; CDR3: CASSLARRVGEAFF
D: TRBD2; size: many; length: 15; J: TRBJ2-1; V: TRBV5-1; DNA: TGCGCCAGCAGCTTGGTAGCTAGCGGAGACAATGAGCAGTTCTTC; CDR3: CASSLVASGDNEQFF
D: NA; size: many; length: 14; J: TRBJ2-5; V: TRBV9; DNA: TGTGCCAGCAGCCATCGAGGGGGTACAGAGACCCAGTACTTC; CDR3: CASSHRGGTETQYF
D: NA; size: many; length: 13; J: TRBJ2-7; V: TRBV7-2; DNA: TGTGCCAGCAGCTTGGGGGAGATCTACGAGCAGTACTTC; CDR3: CASSLGEIYEQYF
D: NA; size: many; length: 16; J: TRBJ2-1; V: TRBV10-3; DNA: TGTGCCATCAGTGAGTCCGACGGGAGTTTAGGAAATGAGCAGTTCTTC; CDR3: CAISESDGSLGNEQFF
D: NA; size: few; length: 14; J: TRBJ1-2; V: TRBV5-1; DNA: TGCGCCAGCAGCCCGAACGGACAGCACTATGGCTACACCTTC; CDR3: CASSPNGQHYGYTF
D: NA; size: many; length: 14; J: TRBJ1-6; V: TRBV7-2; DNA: TGTGCCAGCAGCTTAGTTGGCAGCGATTCACCCCTCCACTTT; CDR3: CASSLVGSDSPLHF
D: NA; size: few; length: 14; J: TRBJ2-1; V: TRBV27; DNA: TGTGCCAGCAGTTTACTCACGGACCTCAATGAGCAGTTCTTC; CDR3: CASSLLTDLNEQFF
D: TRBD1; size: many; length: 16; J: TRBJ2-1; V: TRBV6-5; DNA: TGTGCCAGCAGTTTCATACAGGGGGCGATGTTAAATGAGCAGTTCTTC; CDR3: CASSFIQGAMLNEQFF
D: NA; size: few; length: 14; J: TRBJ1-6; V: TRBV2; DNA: TGTGCCAGCAGTGAAGGCTCAGAATATTCACCCCTCCACTTT; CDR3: CASSEGSEYSPLHF
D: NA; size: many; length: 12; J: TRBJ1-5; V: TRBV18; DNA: TGTGCCAGCTCACAACCAAATCAGCCCCAGCATTTT; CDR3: CASSQPNQPQHF
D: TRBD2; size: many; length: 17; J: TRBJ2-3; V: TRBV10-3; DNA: TGTGCCATCAGGGCCACCGTCGATAGCGGGAGGTTCGATACGCAGTATTTT; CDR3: CAIRATVDSGRFDTQYF
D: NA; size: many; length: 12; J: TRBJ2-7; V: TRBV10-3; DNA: TGTGCCATCAGTCAAGGAGGGGGCGAGCAGTACTTC; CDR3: CAISQGGGEQYF
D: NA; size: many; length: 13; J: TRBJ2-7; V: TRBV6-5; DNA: TGTGCCAGCAGTTCCCCGTGGAGTCCGGAGCAGTACTTC; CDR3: CASSSPWSPEQYF
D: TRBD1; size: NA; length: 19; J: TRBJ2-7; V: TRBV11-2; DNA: TGTGCCAGCAGCCTAAGGTGGGGACAGGCTTTTTCGTTGGCCTACGAGCAGTACTTC; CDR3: CASSLRWGQAFSLAYEQYF
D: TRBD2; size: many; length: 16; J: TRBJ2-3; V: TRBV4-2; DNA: TGTGCCAGCAGCCTGAGACTAGCGGAGAGCACAGATACGCAGTATTTT; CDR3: CASSLRLAESTDTQYF
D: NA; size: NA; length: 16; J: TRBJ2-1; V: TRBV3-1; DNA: TGTGCCAGCAGCCAGGGCGAGAGGAACACCTACAATGAGCAGTTCTTC; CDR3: CASSQGERNTYNEQFF
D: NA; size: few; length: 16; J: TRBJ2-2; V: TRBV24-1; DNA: TGTGCCACCAGTGATTTCCCCCGCGGGAAGGTCGGGGAGCTGTTTTTT; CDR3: CATSDFPRGKVGELFF
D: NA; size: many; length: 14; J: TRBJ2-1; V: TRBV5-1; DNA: TGCGCCAGCAGCACTTATCGGACTGGCAATGAGCAGTTCTTC; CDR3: CASSTYRTGNEQFF
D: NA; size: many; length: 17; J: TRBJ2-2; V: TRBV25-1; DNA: TGTGCCAGCAGTGAAATGACTAGTAACAGGGGCGCCGGGGAGCTGTTTTTT; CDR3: CASSEMTSNRGAGELFF
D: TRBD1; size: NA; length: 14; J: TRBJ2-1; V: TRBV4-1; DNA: TGCGCCAGCAGCCGGGGGACAGGGGTCAATGAGCAGTTCTTC; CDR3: CASSRGTGVNEQFF
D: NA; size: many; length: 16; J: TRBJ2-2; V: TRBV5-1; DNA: TGCGCCAGCAGCTTGGCCCGAAGCGCGAACACCGGGGAGCTGTTTTTT; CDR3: CASSLARSANTGELFF
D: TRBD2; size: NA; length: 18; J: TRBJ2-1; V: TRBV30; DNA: TGTGCCTGGAGTGGGTCTAGCGGGGGGCCCCAATCCTACAATGAGCAGTTCTTC; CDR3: CAWSGSSGGPQSYNEQFF
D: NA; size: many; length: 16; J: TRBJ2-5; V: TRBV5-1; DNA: TGCGCCAGCAGCGCCCGAGGGGCTCCGGATAAAGAGACCCAGTACTTC; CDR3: CASSARGAPDKETQYF
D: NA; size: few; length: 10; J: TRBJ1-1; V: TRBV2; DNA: TGTGCCAGAGGTGCCACTGAAGCTTTCTTT; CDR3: CARGATEAFF
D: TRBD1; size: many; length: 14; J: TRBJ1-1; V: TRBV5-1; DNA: TGCGCCAGCAGCTACACAGGGGAATACACTGAAGCTTTCTTT; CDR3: CASSYTGEYTEAFF
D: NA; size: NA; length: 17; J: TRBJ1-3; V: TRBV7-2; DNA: TGTGCCAGCAGCTTATTGAGCATGGCATCCTCTGGAAACACCATATATTTT; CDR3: CASSLLSMASSGNTIYF
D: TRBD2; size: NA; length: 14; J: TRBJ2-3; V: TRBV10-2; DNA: TGCGCCAGCAGTCCCCGGCGGGAGGCAGATACGCAGTATTTT; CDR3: CASSPRREADTQYF
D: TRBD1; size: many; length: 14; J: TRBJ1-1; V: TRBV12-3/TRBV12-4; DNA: TGTGCCAGCAGTTCATTTGACAGGGCCACTGAAGCTTTCTTT; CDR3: CASSSFDRATEAFF
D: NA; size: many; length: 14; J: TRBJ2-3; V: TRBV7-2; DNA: TGTGCCAGCAGCTTATCCCCTAGTTGGAGTACGCAGTATTTT; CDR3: CASSLSPSWSTQYF
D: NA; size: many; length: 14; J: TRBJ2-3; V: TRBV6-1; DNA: TGTGCCAGCGCCTGGACCCCCGGCGCAGATACGCAGTATTTT; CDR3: CASAWTPGADTQYF
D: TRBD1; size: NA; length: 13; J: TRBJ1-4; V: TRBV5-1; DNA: TGCGCCCCCCCGGGACAGGATAAGGAAAAACTGTTTTTT; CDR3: CAPPGQDKEKLFF
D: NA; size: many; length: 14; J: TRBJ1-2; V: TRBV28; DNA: TGTGCCAGCAGTTCACCCCCTATTTGGTCTGGCTACACCTTC; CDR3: CASSSPPIWSGYTF
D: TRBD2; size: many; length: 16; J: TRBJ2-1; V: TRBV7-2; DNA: TGTGCCAGCAGCTTACAGGTTGGCGGGGGGAGGTATGAGCAGTTCTTC; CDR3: CASSLQVGGGRYEQFF
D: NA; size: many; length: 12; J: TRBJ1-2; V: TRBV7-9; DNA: TGTGCCAGCAGCTCCATCCTCGGTGGCTACACCTTC; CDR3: CASSSILGGYTF
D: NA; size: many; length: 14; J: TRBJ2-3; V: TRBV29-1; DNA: TGCAGCGTGTGGGACCCAGGTTACACAGATACGCAGTATTTT; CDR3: CSVWDPGYTDTQYF
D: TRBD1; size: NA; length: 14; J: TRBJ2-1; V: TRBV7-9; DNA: TGTGCCAGCAGCTTCCAGGTTGGGACAGGGGAGCAGTTCTTC; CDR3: CASSFQVGTGEQFF
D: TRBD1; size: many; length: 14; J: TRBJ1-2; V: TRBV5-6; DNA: TGTGCCAGCAGCTTGATACAGGGGGCTGTTGGCTACACCTTC; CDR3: CASSLIQGAVGYTF
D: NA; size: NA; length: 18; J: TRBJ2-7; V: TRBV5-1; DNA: TGCGCCAGCAGCCTTGATACCTCGACGACAGGATCCCTCTACGAGCAGTACTTC; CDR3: CASSLDTSTTGSLYEQYF
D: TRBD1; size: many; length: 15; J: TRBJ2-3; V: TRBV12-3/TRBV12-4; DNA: TGTGCCAGCAGTCGGACAGGGACGGAGACAGATACGCAGTATTTT; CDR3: CASSRTGTETDTQYF
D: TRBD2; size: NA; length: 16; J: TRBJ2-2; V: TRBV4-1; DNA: TGCGCCAGCAGCCACAGTCCTAGCGGGGGGTCCGGGGAGCTGTTTTTT; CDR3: CASSHSPSGGSGELFF
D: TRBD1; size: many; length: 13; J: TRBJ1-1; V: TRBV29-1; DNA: TGCAGCGTTGCCAGACAGGGGTACACTGAAGCTTTCTTT; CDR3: CSVARQGYTEAFF
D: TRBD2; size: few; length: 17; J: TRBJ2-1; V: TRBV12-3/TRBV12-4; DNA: TGTGCCAGCACCGCCGGGGAGGGCGGGAGTCAAAGAAATGAGCAGTTCTTC; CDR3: CASTAGEGGSQRNEQFF
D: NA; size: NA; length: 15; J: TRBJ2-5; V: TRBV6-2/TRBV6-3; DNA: TGTGCCAGCACTACCCGCAGACAGGGAGGAGAGACCCAGCACTTC; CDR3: CASTTRRQGGETQHF
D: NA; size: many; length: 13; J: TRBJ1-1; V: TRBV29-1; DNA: TGCAGCGTTCGAGAACACCTGAACACTGAAGCTTTCTTT; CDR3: CSVREHLNTEAFF
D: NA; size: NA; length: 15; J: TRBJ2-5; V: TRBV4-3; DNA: TGCGCCAGCAGCCCACGAGGCGGGGCTGGGGAGACCCAGTACTTC; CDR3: CASSPRGGAGETQYF